This TCR beta chain came from a study of breast tumors, draining lymph nodes, adjacent tissues. Study results and caveats: Data fit most tumor T cells coming from lymph node, expanding in tumor. The lymph node origin of tumor T cells was framed as consistent with a hypothesis, not demonstrated. Tumor and nontumor repertoires were significantly more similar in luminal-like than in basal-like breast cancer.

With regard to this clonotype: Its target is not known. An end of the junction differs from the germline gene, which may be a read error.

The germline CDR1 and CDR2 sequences are SGHRS and YFSETQ. The CDR3 runs to 19 residues. TCRdb fed the multiplex PCR reads into MiXCR, producing one record per CDR3 protein. This table holds 150,000 to 250,000 distinct CDR3 sequences, about 32% found once. Axillary draining lymph nodes of breast cancer patients supplied the node samples. The source of this sequence is a female donor with breast cancer. Some clones in this sample may be carry-over from other donors' samples. Sequencing input: axillary lymph node tissue. The chain links TRBV5-1 to TRBJ2-1, with TRBD1 as a possible D gene (7 bases). The CDR3 sequence: CASSQGRTGGTGSYNEQFF. The CDR3 nucleotides read TGTGCCAGCAGCCAAGGTCGGACAGGCGGGACGGGATCCTACAATGAGCAGTTCTTC. The full variable domain, in which reference TRBV5-1 and TRBJ2-1 provide the parts outside the CDR3, is KAGVTQTPRYLIKTRGQQVTLSCSPISGHRSVSWYQQTPGQGLQFLFEYFSETQRNKGNFPGRFSGRQFSNSRSEMNVSTLELGDSALYLCASSQGRTGGTGSYNEQFFGPGTRLTVL.